This TCR beta chain was documented in a study of blood T cell repertoires in COVID-19. For the study at large: Spain, Italy and the United States supplied samples that represented acute and convalescent COVID-19.

Participants spanned ages about 18 to 100 years and resided in 20 to 30 US areas. The protocol was immunoSEQ multiplex PCR, while the TCRdb copy is restricted to in-frame clones and leaves out a portion. This sample has about 220,000 clones, with 90% found just once. The sequence was collected from a man in his thirties or forties who had been exposed to COVID-19. The sample was PBMCs or T cells enriched from blood (not recorded which).

The CDR3, as DNA: TGTGCCAGCAGCAGGGCGACAGGGAGTTATGGCTACACCTTC. Its protein product is CASSRATGSYGYTF. The chain has TRBV3-1 (or the pseudogene TRBV3-2) and TRBJ1-2; the match to TRBD1 covers 7 bases. This CDR3 has 14 residues. J gave up 5 bases and V 5 bases, and 8 bases lay outside the gene matches. Looked up from germline, CDR1 is LGHDT and CDR2 is YNNKEL (reference sequence).